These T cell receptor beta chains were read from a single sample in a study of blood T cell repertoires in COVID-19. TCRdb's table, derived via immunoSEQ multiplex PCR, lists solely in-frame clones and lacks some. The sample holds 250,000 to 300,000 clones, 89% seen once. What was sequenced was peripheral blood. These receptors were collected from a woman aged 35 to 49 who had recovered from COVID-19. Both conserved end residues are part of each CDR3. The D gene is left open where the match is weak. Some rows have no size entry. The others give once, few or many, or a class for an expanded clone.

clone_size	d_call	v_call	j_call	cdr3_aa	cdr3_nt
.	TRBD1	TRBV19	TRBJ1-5	CASSIPQGVGNQPQHF	TGTGCCAGTAGTATACCACAGGGGGTTGGCAATCAGCCCCAGCATTTT
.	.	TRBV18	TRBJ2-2	CASSSRTALSTGELFF	TGTGCCAGCTCGTCTAGGACAGCTCTAAGCACCGGGGAGCTGTTTTTT
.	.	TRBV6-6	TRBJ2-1	CASSPSSIEQFF	TGTGCCAGCAGTCCCTCTAGTATTGAGCAGTTCTTC
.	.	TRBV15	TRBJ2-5	CATSRDRAGLETQYF	TGTGCCACCAGCAGAGATAGGGCAGGGCTAGAGACCCAGTACTTC
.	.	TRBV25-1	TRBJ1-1	CASSYMNTEAFF	TGTGCCAGCAGTTATATGAACACTGAAGCTTTCTTT
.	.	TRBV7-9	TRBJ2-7	CASSNGGHPTYEQYF	TGTGCCAGCAGCAACGGAGGGCACCCGACCTACGAGCAGTACTTC
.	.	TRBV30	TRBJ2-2	CAWSVGTTNTGELFF	TGTGCCTGGAGTGTAGGGACAACGAACACCGGGGAGCTGTTTTTT
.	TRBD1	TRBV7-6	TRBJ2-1	CASSLYGQGRVNEQFF	TGTGCCAGCAGCTTGTACGGACAGGGACGGGTCAATGAGCAGTTCTTC
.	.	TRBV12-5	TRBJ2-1	CASGLVTLAGSYNEQFF	TGTGCTAGTGGTTTGGTAACACTAGCAGGCTCCTACAATGAGCAGTTCTTC
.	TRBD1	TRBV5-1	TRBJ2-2	CASSSGTGTGELFF	TGCGCCAGCAGCTCCGGGACAGGGACCGGGGAGCTGTTTTTT
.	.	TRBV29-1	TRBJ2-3	CSVEPRKGGTDTQYF	TGCAGCGTTGAACCTAGAAAGGGGGGGACAGATACGCAGTATTTT
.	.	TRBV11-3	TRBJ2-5	CASSGSLETQYF	TGTGCCAGCAGCGGTAGCCTGGAGACCCAGTACTTC
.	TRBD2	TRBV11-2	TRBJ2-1	CASSLGLASANEQFF	TGTGCCAGCAGCTTGGGACTAGCCAGTGCCAATGAGCAGTTCTTC
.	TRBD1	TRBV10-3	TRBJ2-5	CAIGTDQETQYF	TGTGCCATCGGGACAGACCAAGAGACCCAGTACTTC
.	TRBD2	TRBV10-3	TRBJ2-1	CAISETSGGLNEQFF	TGTGCCATCAGTGAGACTAGCGGGGGCCTGAATGAGCAGTTCTTC
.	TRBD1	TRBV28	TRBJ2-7	CASTGGLYEQYF	TGTGCCAGCACAGGGGGCCTCTACGAGCAGTACTTC
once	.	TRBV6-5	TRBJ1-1	CASSYEAEIMNTEAFF	TGTGCCAGCAGTTACGAGGCAGAGATCATGAACACTGAAGCTTTCTTT
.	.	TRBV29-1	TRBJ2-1	CSVSRTANDYNEQFF	TGCAGCGTCTCCCGGACTGCTAATGACTACAATGAGCAGTTCTTC
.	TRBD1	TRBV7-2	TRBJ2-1	CASSHMDRGSYNEQFF	TGTGCCAGCAGCCATATGGACAGGGGCTCCTACAATGAGCAGTTCTTC
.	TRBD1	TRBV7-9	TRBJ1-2	CASSARDRSGYTF	TGTGCCAGCAGCGCCCGGGACAGGTCTGGCTACACCTTC
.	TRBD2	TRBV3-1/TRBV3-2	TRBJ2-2	CASSQSVAGGLGGELFF	TGTGCCAGCAGCCAAAGCGTAGCGGGGGGCCTTGGCGGGGAGCTGTTTTTT
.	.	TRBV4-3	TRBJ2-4	CASSQDRVAVRDKNIQYF	TGCGCCAGCAGCCAAGATCGAGTAGCGGTCAGGGACAAAAACATTCAGTACTTC
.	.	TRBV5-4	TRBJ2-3	CASNNRGSTQYF	TGTGCCAGCAACAATAGAGGAAGTACGCAGTATTTT
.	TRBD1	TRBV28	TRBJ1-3	CASSLQAGTGVAGNTIYF	TGTGCCAGCAGTTTACAGGCGGGAACAGGGGTGGCTGGAAACACCATATATTTT
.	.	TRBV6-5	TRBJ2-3	CASSYSSLEEDTQYF	TGTGCCAGCAGTTACTCCTCCCTCGAGGAAGATACGCAGTATTTT
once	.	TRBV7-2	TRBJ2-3	CASAAGVADTQYF	TGTGCCAGCGCGGCGGGCGTCGCAGATACGCAGTATTTT
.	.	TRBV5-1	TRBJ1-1	CASSSSNRDTEAFF	TGCGCCAGCAGCTCTTCTAACAGGGACACTGAAGCTTTCTTT
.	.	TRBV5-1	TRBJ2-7	CASNEGTGDSYEQYF	TGCGCCAGCAACGAAGGGACTGGGGACTCCTACGAGCAGTACTTC
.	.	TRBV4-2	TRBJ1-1	CASSLDGREAFF	TGTGCCAGCAGCCTCGATGGTAGAGAAGCTTTCTTT
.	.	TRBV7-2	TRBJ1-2	CASSLVLYGYTF	TGTGCCAGCAGCTTAGTTCTCTATGGCTACACCTTC
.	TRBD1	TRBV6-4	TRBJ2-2	CASSDSTGKGELFF	TGTGCCAGCAGTGACTCGACAGGGAAAGGGGAGCTGTTTTTT
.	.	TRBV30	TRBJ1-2	CAWSLGANYGYTF	TGTGCCTGGAGTTTAGGGGCTAACTATGGCTACACCTTC
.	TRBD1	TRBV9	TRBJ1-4	CASSPKGASEKLFF	TGTGCCAGCAGCCCCAAGGGGGCTTCCGAAAAACTGTTTTTT
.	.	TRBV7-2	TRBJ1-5	CASSPHRSYHQPQHF	TGTGCCAGCAGCCCACACAGGTCCTACCATCAGCCCCAGCATTTT
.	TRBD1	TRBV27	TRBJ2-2	CASSQRQGWAGELFF	TGTGCCAGCAGTCAACGACAGGGATGGGCCGGGGAGCTGTTTTTT
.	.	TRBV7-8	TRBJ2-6	CASSLVGRSSGANVLTF	TGTGCCAGCAGCTTAGTTGGGCGATCCTCTGGGGCCAACGTCCTGACTTTC
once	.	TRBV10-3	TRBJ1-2	CAIRGQLYGYTF	TGTGCCATCAGGGGACAACTCTATGGCTACACCTTC
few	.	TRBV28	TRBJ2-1	CASSFFNEQFF	TGTGCCAGCAGTTTCTTCAATGAGCAGTTCTTC
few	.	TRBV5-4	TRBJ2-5	CASSRPGKETQYF	TGTGCCAGCAGTCGACCAGGGAAAGAGACCCAGTACTTC
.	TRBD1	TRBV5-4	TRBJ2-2	CASSLGTANTGELFF	TGTGCCAGCAGCCTAGGGACAGCGAACACCGGGGAGCTGTTTTTT
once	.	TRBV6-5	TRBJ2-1	CASSLEGADNEQFF	TGTGCCAGCAGCTTAGAAGGGGCCGACAATGAGCAGTTCTTC
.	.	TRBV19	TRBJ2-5	CASTPGVGETQYF	TGTGCCAGTACTCCCGGGGTTGGGGAGACCCAGTACTTC
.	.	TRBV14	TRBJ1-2	CASSPWNRTYGYTF	TGTGCCAGCAGCCCCTGGAACAGGACCTATGGCTACACCTTC
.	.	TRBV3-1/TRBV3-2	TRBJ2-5	CASSHSETQYF	TGTGCCAGCAGCCATAGCGAGACCCAGTACTTC
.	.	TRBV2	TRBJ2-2	CASSEGWADTGELFF	TGTGCCAGCAGTGAAGGGTGGGCAGATACCGGGGAGCTGTTTTTT
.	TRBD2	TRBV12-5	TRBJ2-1	CASGLAGGAYNEQFF	TGTGCTAGTGGTTTAGCGGGAGGGGCCTACAATGAGCAGTTCTTC
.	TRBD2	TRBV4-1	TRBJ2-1	CASSPGLASNEQFF	TGCGCCAGCAGCCCGGGACTAGCGAGCAATGAGCAGTTCTTC
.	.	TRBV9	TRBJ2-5	CASSPQGQYQETQYF	TGTGCCAGCAGCCCTCAGGGGCAGTACCAAGAGACCCAGTACTTC